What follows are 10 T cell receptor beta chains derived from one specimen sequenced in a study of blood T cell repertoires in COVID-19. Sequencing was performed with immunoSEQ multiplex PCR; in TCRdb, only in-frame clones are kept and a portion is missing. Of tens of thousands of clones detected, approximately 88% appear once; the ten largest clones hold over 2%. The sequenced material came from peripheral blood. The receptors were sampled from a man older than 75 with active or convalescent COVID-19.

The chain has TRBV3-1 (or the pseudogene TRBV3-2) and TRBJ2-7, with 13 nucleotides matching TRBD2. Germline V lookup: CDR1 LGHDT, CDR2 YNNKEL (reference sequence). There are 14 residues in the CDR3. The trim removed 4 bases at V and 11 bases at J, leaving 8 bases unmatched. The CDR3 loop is CASSPGLAGWAEYF. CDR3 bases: TGTGCCAGCAGCCCGGGACTAGCGGGGTGGGCGGAGTACTTC.

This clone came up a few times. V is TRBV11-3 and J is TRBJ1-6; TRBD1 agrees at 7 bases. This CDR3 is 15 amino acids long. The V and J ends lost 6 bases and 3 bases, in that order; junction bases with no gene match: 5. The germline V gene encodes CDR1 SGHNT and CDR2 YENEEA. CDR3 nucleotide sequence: TGTGCCAGCAGGAAGACAGGGAGCTATAATTCACCCCTCCACTTT. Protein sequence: CASRKTGSYNSPLHF.

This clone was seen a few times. The CDR3: CASSPGLAGAKNIQYF. CDR3 in DNA: TGTGCCAGCAGCCCGGGACTAGCGGGAGCCAAAAACATTCAGTACTTC. The rearrangement links TRBV11-2 to TRBJ2-4, with 12 nucleotides matching TRBD2. The V segment lost 5 bases and the J segment 0 bases; nucleotides outside the gene matches: 2. CDR1 and CDR2 (germline): SGHAT, FQNNGV. The CDR3 is 16 residues long.

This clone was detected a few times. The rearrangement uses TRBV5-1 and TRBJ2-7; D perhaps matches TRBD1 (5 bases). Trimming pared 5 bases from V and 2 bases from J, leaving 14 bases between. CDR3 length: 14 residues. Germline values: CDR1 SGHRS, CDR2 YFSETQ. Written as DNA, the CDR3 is TGCGCCAGCAGAAGGTCCCAGGGTCCCTACGAGCAGTACTTC. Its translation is CASRRSQGPYEQYF.

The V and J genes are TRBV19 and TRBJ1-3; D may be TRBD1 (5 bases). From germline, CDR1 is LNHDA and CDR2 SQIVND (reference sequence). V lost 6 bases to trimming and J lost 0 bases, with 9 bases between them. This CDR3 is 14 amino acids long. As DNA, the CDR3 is TGTGCCAGTAGGACCCAGGGCTCTGGAAACACCATATATTTT. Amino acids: CASRTQGSGNTIYF.

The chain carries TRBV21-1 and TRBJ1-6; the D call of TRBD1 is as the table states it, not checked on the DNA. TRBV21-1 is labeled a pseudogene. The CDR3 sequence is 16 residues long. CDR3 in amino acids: CASSTRDRVIGSPLHF. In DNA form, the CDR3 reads TGTGCCAGCAGCACCCGGGACAGGGTGATTGGTTCACCCCTCCACTTT.

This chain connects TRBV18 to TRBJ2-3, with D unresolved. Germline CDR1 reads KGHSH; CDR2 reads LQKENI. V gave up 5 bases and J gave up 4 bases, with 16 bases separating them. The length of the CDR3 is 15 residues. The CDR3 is CASSSGGGGSDTQYF. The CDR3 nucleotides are TGTGCCAGCTCATCCGGCGGCGGTGGCTCAGATACGCAGTATTTT. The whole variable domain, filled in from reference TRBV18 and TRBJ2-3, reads NAGVMQNPRHLVRRRGQEARLRCSPMKGHSHVYWYRQLPEEGLKFMVYLQKENIIDESGMPKERFSAEFPKEGPSILRIQQVVRGDSAAYFCASSSGGGGSDTQYFGPGTRLTVL.

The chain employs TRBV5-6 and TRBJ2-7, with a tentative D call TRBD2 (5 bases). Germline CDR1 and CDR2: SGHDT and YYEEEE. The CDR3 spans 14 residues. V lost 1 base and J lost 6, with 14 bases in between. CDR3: CASSLTEGIGEQYF. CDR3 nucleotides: TGTGCCAGCAGCTTGACAGAGGGCATCGGCGAGCAGTACTTC.

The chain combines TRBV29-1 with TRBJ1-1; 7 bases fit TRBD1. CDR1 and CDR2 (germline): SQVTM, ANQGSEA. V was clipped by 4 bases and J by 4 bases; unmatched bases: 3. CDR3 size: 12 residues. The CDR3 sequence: CSVGQGSTEAFF. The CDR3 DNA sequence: TGCAGCGTTGGACAGGGAAGCACTGAAGCTTTCTTT.

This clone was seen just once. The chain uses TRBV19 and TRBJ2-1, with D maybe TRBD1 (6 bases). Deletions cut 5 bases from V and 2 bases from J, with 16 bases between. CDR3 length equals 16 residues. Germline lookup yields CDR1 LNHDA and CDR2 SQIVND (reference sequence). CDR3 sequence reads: CASSEQGNRAYNEQFF. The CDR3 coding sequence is TGTGCCAGTAGTGAACAGGGAAATCGGGCCTACAATGAGCAGTTCTTC. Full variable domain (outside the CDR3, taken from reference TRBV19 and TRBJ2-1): DGGITQSPKYLFRKEGQNVTLSCEQNLNHDAMYWYRQDPGQGLRLIYYSQIVNDFQKGDIAEGYSVSREKKESFPLTVTSAQKNPTAFYLCASSEQGNRAYNEQFFGPGTRLTVL.